These 24 T cell receptor beta chains share one sample of origin, sequenced in a study of T cell repertoires in cytomegalovirus infection. TCRdb ran MiXCR on the reads and lists one entry per CDR3 protein. The data show under 850,000 distinct CDR3 sequences, with under 40% seen just once and 2.5% to 3.5% held by the top ten. The sequencing sample was made of PBMCs. The origin of the receptors is a human donor in good health (CMV status not recorded). Some clones in this sample may be carry-over from other donors' samples.

This clonotype was counted between two and nine times. The V call is TRBV7-2, the J call TRBJ2-7; D might be TRBD2 (6 bases). The germline gives CDR1 SGHTA, CDR2 FQGNSA. The ends were cut back, 5 bases at V and 2 bases at J, with 16 bases in the middle. The CDR3 length is 15 residues. In DNA form, the CDR3 reads TGTGCCAGCAGCCTCATCGGGACTGGTACCTACGAGCAGTACTTC. Translated: CASSLIGTGTYEQYF.

V usage is TRBV19 and J usage is TRBJ2-1; 11 nucleotides align to TRBD2. The CDR3 sequence is 16 residues long. Germline CDR1 LNHDA, CDR2 SQIVND (reference sequence). V shed 4 bases, J shed 8 bases, and the junction held 10 bases outside the gene matches. As DNA, the CDR3 is TGTGCCAGTAGTAGAAGACTAGCGGGGTACGGGGATGAGCAGTTCTTC. Its protein product is CASSRRLAGYGDEQFF.

V gene TRBV19 combines with J gene TRBJ2-5, with 7 bases that match TRBD2. This CDR3 spans 14 amino acids. J was trimmed by 5 bases and V by 4 bases; bases with no gene match: 7. Germline CDR1 and CDR2: LNHDA and SQIVND (reference sequence). The CDR3 bases are TGTGCCAGTAGTACCCCGACTAGCTTGGAGACCCAGTACTTC. It encodes CASSTPTSLETQYF.

The chain joins TRBV28 to TRBJ1-2; 7 bases fit TRBD1. This CDR3 region has 16 residues. V shed 6 bases, J shed 5 bases, and the junction held 15 bases outside the gene matches. Germline V gives CDR1 MDHEN, CDR2 SYDVKM. CDR3 DNA sequence: TGTGCCAGCAGACTCGGGGACAGACCACACTCTTATGGCTACACCTTC. It translates to CASRLGDRPHSYGYTF.

This clonotype was detected only a few times. This chain uses TRBV28 with TRBJ1-2, with 8 bases matching TRBD1. With V trimmed by 2 bases and J by 8 bases, 13 bases remained unmatched. CDR1 is MDHEN and CDR2 is SYDVKM in the germline V gene. CDR3 length: 16 residues. The CDR3 coding sequence is TGTGCCAGCAGTTTACGACATACAGGGGGGTTTAGAGGCTACACCTTC. It is translated as CASSLRHTGGFRGYTF.

This clonotype turned up a few times. The chain carries TRBV6-2 or TRBV6-3 and TRBJ2-1; D not certain. Germline loops: CDR1 MNHEY, CDR2 SVGEGT. The V end was cut by 7 bases, the J end by 5 bases, with 9 bases between. This CDR3 has 12 amino acids. The DNA of the CDR3 is TGTGCCAGCACCAGCGTGGACAATGAGCAGTTCTTC. Translating it yields CASTSVDNEQFF.

V gene TRBV7-3 combines with J gene TRBJ1-5; TRBD1 is a possible D gene (6 bases). Germline V gene lookup returns CDR1 SGHTA and CDR2 FQGTGA. The V end lost 7 bases, the J end lost 5 bases, and 12 bases lay between the germline ends. The CDR3 length is 13 residues. CDR3 region: CASTVGGHQPQHF. The CDR3, as DNA: TGTGCCAGCACCGTCGGGGGCCATCAGCCCCAGCATTTT.

The V gene is TRBV5-1, the J gene TRBJ2-3; D may be TRBD2 (5 bases). The CDR3 has 14 amino acids. Trimming removed 4 bases from V and 4 bases from J, with 13 bases in between. Per germline, CDR1 SGHRS and CDR2 YFSETQ. CDR3 sequence reads: CASSHGADPDTQYF. In DNA, the CDR3 is TGCGCCAGCAGCCACGGAGCGGACCCAGATACGCAGTATTTT.

The chain combines TRBV28 with TRBJ2-7, with D maybe TRBD1 (6 bases). V was shortened by 1 base and J by 3 bases, with 25 bases between the two germline ends. CDR1 and CDR2 (germline): MDHEN, SYDVKM. The CDR3 has 19 amino acids. CDR3 region: CASSLLPGQTSVQNYEQYF. DNA for the CDR3: TGTGCCAGCAGTTTATTACCAGGACAGACGAGTGTCCAGAACTACGAGCAGTACTTC.

Details on this clonotype: The conserved closing phenylalanine or tryptophan is absent in this CDR3, likely reflecting a read error. The chain joins TRBV20-1 to TRBJ2-7; D is ambiguous. The CDR3 has 14 residues. Germline V gives CDR1 DFQATT, CDR2 SNEGSKA (reference sequence). The ends were cut back, 0 bases at V and 0 bases at J, with 9 bases in the middle. Here the CDR3 DNA reads TGCAGTGCTAGAGATCGCCGGAGCTCCTACGAGCAGTACTCC. Its protein is CSARDRRSSYEQYS.

Only one count was recorded for this clonotype. The chain uses TRBV28 and TRBJ2-1, with D possibly TRBD2 on 6 matching bases. Trimming took 3 bases from V and 9 from J, leaving 18 bases between them. Germline CDR1 MDHEN, CDR2 SYDVKM. The CDR3 covers 15 residues. The CDR3 here is CASSLGGSILREQFF. The CDR3 nucleotides read TGTGCCAGCAGTTTGGGGGGTTCGATCTTGCGTGAGCAGTTCTTC. Full variable domain (missing parts from reference TRBV28 and TRBJ2-1): DVKVTQSSRYLVKRTGEKVFLECVQDMDHENMFWYRQDPGLGLRLIYFSYDVKMKEKGDIPEGYSVSREKKERFSLILESASTNQTSMYLCASSLGGSILREQFFGPGTRLTVL.

As concerns this clonotype: A much larger clone sits a single nucleotide away, making a read error possible. This chain uses TRBV6-1 with TRBJ2-2; 8 bases match TRBD1. The CDR3 length is 15 residues. The trim removed 5 bases at V and 1 base at J, leaving 3 bases unmatched. Germline V CDR1 and CDR2: MNHNS, SASEGT. CDR3 nucleotide sequence: TGTGCCAGCAGTTACGGACAGGGGAACACCGGGGAGCTGTTTTTT. Translating gives CASSYGQGNTGELFF.

This sequence joins TRBV6-1 and TRBJ1-1; D unresolved. V shed 4 bases and J shed 0 bases, with 9 bases lying between them. From germline, CDR1 is MNHNS and CDR2 SASEGT. The CDR3 spans 14 residues. CDR3 sequence: CASSVTELNTEAFF. CDR3 sequence (DNA): TGTGCCAGCAGTGTTACGGAATTGAACACTGAAGCTTTCTTT.

Turning to this clonotype: At one of its ends the junction is not consistent with the germline gene, which may arise from a read error. This sequence joins TRBV7-9 and TRBJ2-3; 8 bases agree with TRBD2. CDR1 SEHNR and CDR2 FQNEAQ come from the germline V gene (reference sequence). The CDR3 is 18 amino acids. This CDR3 is CASILLSTSGGSADTPYF. CDR3 in DNA: TGTGCCAGCATCTTACTGTCCACTAGCGGTGGGTCCGCAGATACGCCGTATTTT. Full variable domain (missing parts from reference TRBV7-9 and TRBJ2-3): DTGVSQNPRHKITKRGQNVTFRCDPISEHNRLYWYRQTLGQGPEFLTYFQNEAQLEKSRLLSDRFSAERPKGSFSTLEIQRTEQGDSAMYLCASILLSTSGGSADTPYFGPGTRLTVL.

This clonotype was counted a few times. The V gene is TRBV7-8, the J gene TRBJ1-5; D remains unclear. V was clipped by 0 bases and J by 0 bases, with 12 bases between them. Germline V gene lookup returns CDR1 SGHVS and CDR2 FQNEAQ. This CDR3 is built from 17 residues. The CDR3 coding sequence is TGTGCCAGCAGCTTAGCCCGCCCCAGATATAGCAATCAGCCCCAGCATTTT. This codes for CASSLARPRYSNQPQHF.

In its sample, this clonotype was seen once. The rearrangement links TRBV7-8 to TRBJ1-2; possibly TRBD1 for D (6 bases). Germline CDR1 SGHVS, CDR2 FQNEAQ. Trimming cost V 5 bases and J 6 bases, with 28 bases left between them. The CDR3 extends over 18 amino acids. CDR3 protein: CASSHRAKRQNSLDGYTF. CDR3 coding DNA: TGTGCCAGCAGCCACAGGGCCAAGCGACAGAACTCGCTGGATGGCTACACCTTC.

This clonotype was detected only a few times. The rearrangement joins TRBV12-3 or TRBV12-4 to TRBJ2-1; the D gene is possibly TRBD1 (6 bases). The CDR3 loop spans 15 amino acids. With 8 bases removed from V and 6 bases from J, the gap between germline ends came to 20 bases. CDR3 in DNA: TGTGCCAGCCAAGATCAGGGGAAAGGGGTCAATGAGCAGTTCTTC. Translated, it gives CASQDQGKGVNEQFF.

The CDR3 bases are TGTGCCAGCAGTTTGGGGCAGCGGGACGGGGCCACAGATACGCAGTATTTT. It specifies CASSLGQRDGATDTQYF. The V gene is TRBV12-3 or TRBV12-4, the J gene TRBJ2-3; 7 bases map to TRBD2. V shed 3 bases and J 2 bases; nucleotides not matched to a gene: 11. The CDR3 is 17 residues long.

The V and J genes are TRBV28 and TRBJ2-7, with D perhaps matching TRBD1 (6 bases). The CDR3 runs to 14 residues. V shed 7 bases and J shed 1 base, with 14 bases lying between them. Looked up from germline, CDR1 is MDHEN and CDR2 is SYDVKM. The CDR3 nucleotides are TGTGCCAGCATCGAAGGGGGACGGTCCTACGAGCAGTACTTC. This codes for CASIEGGRSYEQYF.

This clonotype was seen more than once but under ten times. The V gene is TRBV6-2 or TRBV6-3, the J gene TRBJ1-5; D gene unclear. Trimming pared 5 bases from V and 2 bases from J, leaving 13 bases between. This CDR3 is built from 15 residues. Germline V lookup: CDR1 MNHEY, CDR2 SVGEGT. DNA for the CDR3: TGTGCCAGCAGTACGGAGGGTCTGCGCAATCAGCCCCAGCATTTT. Its translation is CASSTEGLRNQPQHF.

The chain links TRBV28 to TRBJ2-2; D is uncertain. V lost 1 base to trimming and J lost 2 bases, with 11 bases between them. Germline-derived CDR1 and CDR2 are MDHEN and SYDVKM. The CDR3 consists of 16 residues. CDR3 DNA sequence: TGTGCCAGCAGTTTATTGATCGGACCTAACACCGGGGAGCTGTTTTTT. Residues: CASSLLIGPNTGELFF.

J is TRBJ1-2 and V is TRBV11-2; D is perhaps TRBD1 (6 bases). The CDR3 length is 17 residues. V lost 1 base and J lost 2, with 17 bases in between. CDR1 and CDR2 from the germline V gene are SGHAT and FQNNGV. The CDR3 sequence: CASSLGGPHEVNYGYTF. For the CDR3, the DNA is TGTGCCAGCAGCTTAGGGGGGCCCCACGAAGTAAACTATGGCTACACCTTC.

This clonotype is categorized as medium-sized. In DNA form, the CDR3 reads TGTGCCAGCAGCTTAACAGGCGGGAACACTGAAGCTTTCTTT. Its protein is CASSLTGGNTEAFF. The gene calls are TRBV12-3 or TRBV12-4 and TRBJ1-1; a weak D match, TRBD1 (5 bases). The CDR3 loop spans 14 amino acids. Trimming removed 6 bases at V and 1 base at J, with 12 bases between.

This rearrangement joins TRBV7-8 to TRBJ1-4; D is perhaps TRBD1 (5 bases). The CDR3 loop spans 17 amino acids. The germline V gene encodes CDR1 SGHVS and CDR2 FQNEAQ. Trimming pared 4 bases from V and 6 bases from J, leaving 21 bases between. Here the CDR3 reads CASSSIQVRAGDEKLFF. The CDR3 DNA is TGTGCCAGCAGCTCCATCCAGGTCAGGGCGGGAGATGAAAAACTGTTTTTT.